One and the same sample provided the 22 T cell receptor beta chains below, sequenced in a study of blood T cells in healthy people across ages. Primers used in a second PCR of about 6 to 11 cycles were a sample-barcoded 5' primer and a J-beta primer mix. Each CDR3 protein gets one entry after TCRdb re-called the 5' RACE reads with MiXCR. The sample lists around 1.1 million distinct CDR3 sequences, approximately 38% occurring once. Sequencing was performed on blood. These receptors were collected from a young man in good health.

The chain employs TRBV12-3 or TRBV12-4 and TRBJ1-2; no clear D gene. V lost 5 bases and J 8 bases, leaving 12 bases between the germline ends. The CDR3 extends over 12 amino acids. CDR3 in DNA: TGTGCCAGCAGTAACCGTAGTCCGGGCTACACCTTC. Protein: CASSNRSPGYTF.

The rearrangement joins TRBV9 to TRBJ1-1; D is possibly TRBD1 (5 bases). The CDR3 runs to 16 residues. Trimming cost V 0 bases and J 11 bases, with 23 bases left between them. Per germline, CDR1 SGDLS and CDR2 YYNGEE. DNA of the CDR3: TGTGCCAGCAGCGTAGGCCCCTTGCCGGGGATGGAGGGGGCTTTCTTT. It encodes CASSVGPLPGMEGAFF.

This clonotype was recorded at least ten times. In DNA, the CDR3 is TGTGCCAGCACCTTAAACACTGAAGCTTTCTTT. It codes for CASTLNTEAFF. J is TRBJ1-1 and V is TRBV12-3 or TRBV12-4; D is undetermined. Trimming took 7 bases from V and 2 from J, leaving 5 bases between them. The CDR3 totals 11 residues.

The chain joins TRBV2 to TRBJ1-5, with a tentative D call TRBD1 (5 bases). This CDR3 is built from 14 residues. Trimming removed 4 bases from V and 0 bases from J, with 7 bases in between. Germline assignment: CDR1 SNHLY and CDR2 FYNNEI. The CDR3 DNA reads as TGTGCCAGCAGTGGGGGCAGTAGCAATCAGCCCCAGCATTTT. Protein product: CASSGGSSNQPQHF.

This clonotype was detected a few times. The gene calls are TRBV6-2 or TRBV6-3 and TRBJ2-1, with unresolved D. V lost 4 bases, J lost 8 bases, and 9 bases lay in between. The germline V gene has CDR1 MNHEY and CDR2 SVGEGT. CDR3 size: 12 residues. The CDR3 nucleotides read TGTGCCAGCAGTTGGCGTAGGGATGAGCAGTTCTTC. This codes for CASSWRRDEQFF.

This clonotype occurred many times. The V call is TRBV20-1, the J call TRBJ2-5, with TRBD2 matching over 9 bases. In germline, CDR1 is DFQATT, CDR2 SNEGSKA (reference sequence). Trimming removed 3 bases from V and 6 bases from J; junction bases left unmatched: 11. The CDR3 sequence is 15 residues long. In DNA, the CDR3 is TGCAGTGCTAGTTCGAATGGGCTAGCGGGACAGACCCAGTACTTC. This translates into CSASSNGLAGQTQYF.

This clonotype occurred once. J is TRBJ2-3 and V is TRBV29-1; TRBD1 agrees at 7 bases. The CDR3 totals 13 residues. The germline V gene encodes CDR1 SQVTM and CDR2 ANQGSEA. Unmatched junction bases numbered 2, after V lost 4 bases and J lost 1 base. The CDR3 spells CSVAGTGTDTQYF. CDR3 nucleotides: TGCAGCGTTGCGGGGACAGGCACAGATACGCAGTATTTT.

The V call is TRBV4-1, the J call TRBJ1-1; D not resolved. The V and J ends lost 0 bases and 1 base respectively, with 6 bases between them. The CDR3 is 14 residues long. Germline-derived CDR1 and CDR2 are MGHRA and YSYEKL. In nucleotides, the CDR3 is TGCGCCAGCAGCCAAGATAGCGGGAACACTGAAGCTTTCTTT. Amino acids: CASSQDSGNTEAFF.

The genes are TRBV4-3 and TRBJ1-1; TRBD1 matches at 7 bases. Germline V gene lookup returns CDR1 LGHNA and CDR2 YSLEER. The CDR3 consists of 14 residues. V lost 2 bases, J lost 8 bases, and 8 bases stayed unmatched. The CDR3 loop reads CASSQLREGAEAFF. CDR3 sequence (DNA): TGCGCCAGCAGCCAACTCAGAGAGGGGGCCGAAGCTTTCTTT.

This clonotype was observed a few times. The chain recombines TRBV7-2 with TRBJ2-1, with D perhaps given as TRBD1 or TRBD2 (6 bases each). With 2 bases removed from V and 0 bases from J, the gap between germline ends came to 20 bases. The CDR3 is 19 residues long. Germline CDR1 is SGHTA and CDR2 is FQGNSA. CDR3 in amino acids: CASSLRGRGPRSSYNEQFF. CDR3 nucleotide sequence: TGTGCCAGCAGCTTAAGAGGACGGGGGCCCCGAAGCTCCTACAATGAGCAGTTCTTC.

The rearrangement uses TRBV4-3 and TRBJ2-7; D possibly corresponds to TRBD1 (5 bases). Trimming pared 0 bases from V and 0 bases from J, leaving 9 bases between. This CDR3 region has 15 residues. Looked up from germline, CDR1 is LGHNA and CDR2 is YSLEER. For the CDR3, the DNA is TGCGCCAGCAGCCAAGAGGTACAGGCCTCCTACGAGCAGTACTTC. Translated: CASSQEVQASYEQYF.

There are a few counts of this clonotype. J is TRBJ1-2 and V is TRBV6-5, with 7 bases lining up with TRBD1. With V trimmed by 6 bases and J by 8 bases, 9 bases remained unmatched. Germline V lookup: CDR1 MNHEY, CDR2 SVGAGI. This CDR3 is built from 13 residues. The CDR3 reads CASRFRGQAGYTF. CDR3 coding DNA: TGTGCCAGCAGGTTCAGAGGACAGGCAGGCTACACCTTC.

This clonotype has just a few counts. The chain links TRBV7-3 to TRBJ1-6; 9 bases line up with TRBD1. From germline, CDR1 is SGHTA and CDR2 FQGTGA. The V segment lost 2 bases and the J segment 5 bases; nucleotides outside the gene matches: 13. The CDR3 totals 19 residues. The CDR3 sequence: CASSLRPFTGGADNSPLHF. As DNA, the CDR3 is TGTGCCAGCAGCTTACGGCCGTTTACAGGGGGCGCGGATAATTCACCCCTCCACTTT. Looking up the rest from reference TRBV7-3 and TRBJ1-6 gives the full variable domain: GAGVSQTPSNKVTEKGKYVELRCDPISGHTALYWYRQSLGQGPEFLIYFQGTGAADDSGLPNDRFFAVRPEGSVSTLKIQRTERGDSAVYLCASSLRPFTGGADNSPLHFGNGTRLTVT.

This rearrangement joins TRBV3-1 to TRBJ2-6, with a tentative D call TRBD2 (5 bases). CDR3 size: 16 residues. The germline V gene has CDR1 LGHDT and CDR2 YNNKEL (reference sequence). V was pared by 2 bases and J by 9 bases, with 17 bases between. CDR3 sequence: CASSQRTGIHYNVLTF. The CDR3 DNA sequence: TGTGCCAGCAGCCAACGGACCGGGATTCACTACAACGTCCTGACTTTC.

The V call is TRBV12-3 or TRBV12-4, the J call TRBJ2-7; 7 bases are shared with TRBD2. The length of the CDR3 is 15 residues. The V gene end was trimmed by 4 bases and the J gene end by 2 bases; junction bases not matched to a gene: 8. CDR3 region: CASSSSSGVPYEQYF. The DNA of the CDR3 is TGTGCCAGCAGTTCCTCTAGCGGCGTTCCCTACGAGCAGTACTTC.

This clonotype was detected only a few times. V gene TRBV6-5 combines with J gene TRBJ2-3; 8 nucleotides line up with TRBD2. This CDR3 has 15 residues. Unmatched junction bases numbered 6, after V lost 3 bases and J lost 4 bases. Germline V gives CDR1 MNHEY, CDR2 SVGAGI. Written as DNA, the CDR3 is TGTGCCAGCAGTTATGGGCTAGCGGGTTCAGATACGCAGTATTTT. Residues: CASSYGLAGSDTQYF.

V gene TRBV2 combines with J gene TRBJ2-7; D remains ambiguous. Trimming stripped 6 bases from V and 3 bases from J, with 12 bases between. Per the germline V gene, CDR1 is SNHLY and CDR2 is FYNNEI. CDR3 length: 13 residues. The chain's CDR3 is CASSETLRYEQYF. The CDR3 DNA reads TGTGCCAGCAGCGAAACGTTACGCTACGAGCAGTACTTC.

Here the CDR3 DNA reads TGTGCCAGCAGCTTAGAGCCGAGGGGCCCCCACACTGAAGCTTTCTTT. It encodes CASSLEPRGPHTEAFF. The gene calls are TRBV7-2 and TRBJ1-1; a weak D match, TRBD1 (5 bases). CDR3 length: 16 amino acids. Germline V gene lookup returns CDR1 SGHTA and CDR2 FQGNSA. Between the trimmed V and J ends, which lost 1 base and 3 bases, there was a span of 15 bases. The full variable domain, with the rest looked up from reference TRBV7-2 and TRBJ1-1, is GAGVSQSPSNKVTEKGKDVELRCDPISGHTALYWYRQSLGQGLEFLIYFQGNSAPDKSGLPSDRFSAERTGGSVSTLTIQRTQQEDSAVYLCASSLEPRGPHTEAFFGQGTRLTVV.

CDR3 sequence (DNA): TGTGCCAGCAGCGCAGCGGGGGATTCCACAGATACGCAGTATTTT. The encoded protein is CASSAAGDSTDTQYF. The chain combines TRBV7-2 with TRBJ2-3, with 8 nucleotides matching TRBD2. CDR3 size: 15 residues. Germline V CDR1 and CDR2: SGHTA, FQGNSA. With 5 bases clipped from V and 2 bases from J, the junction kept 6 bases outside the gene matches.

This clonotype was picked up many times. This rearrangement joins TRBV7-2 to TRBJ1-4; TRBD1 matches at 7 bases. Looked up from germline, CDR1 is SGHTA and CDR2 is FQGNSA. The V segment lost 3 bases and the J segment 4 bases; nucleotides outside the gene matches: 2. There are 14 residues in the CDR3. This CDR3 is CASSLDRSNEKLFF. The CDR3 DNA reads as TGTGCCAGCAGCTTGGACAGGAGTAATGAAAAACTGTTTTTT.

This chain connects TRBV14 to TRBJ2-1; D ambiguous. The J call may not be correct, given that the DNA end is closer to TRBJ2-7. CDR1 SGHDN and CDR2 FVKESK come from the germline V gene. The CDR3 has 14 residues. CDR3 DNA sequence: TGTGCCAGCAGCCCACCCAACGCCTTCCACGAGCAGTACTTC. It is translated as CASSPPNAFHEQYF.

This clonotype appeared a few times. The V and J genes are TRBV20-1 and TRBJ1-1; 7 bases match TRBD1. With 5 bases clipped from V and 0 bases from J, the junction kept 3 bases outside the gene matches. CDR1 and CDR2 from the germline V gene are DFQATT and SNEGSKA (reference sequence). This CDR3 is built from 13 residues. This CDR3 reads CSADGTVNTEAFF. CDR3 nucleotides: TGCAGTGCTGACGGGACAGTGAACACTGAAGCTTTCTTT.